The 3 T cell receptor beta chains presented below share a single source sample, sequenced in a study of a mutant IDH1 vaccine in newly diagnosed glioma. These TCRs' antigens remain unknown. As to time point: week 35, safety follow-up. It was 300 ug of mutant IDH1 20-mer peptide that made up each vaccine dose, given with topical imiquimod. The data were produced by immunoSEQ multiplex PCR, yet TCRdb's version contains in-frame clones alone and is incomplete. The table has roughly 25,000 clones, approximately 87% seen once; the top ten hold about 33%. This material consisted of PBMCs, taken from a glioma patient whose treatment included an IDH1 peptide vaccine. These receptors were obtained from a man aged 25-45 years with glioma.

This rearrangement joins TRBV6-5 to TRBJ2-1, with D tentatively TRBD1 (6 bases). The germline gives CDR1 MNHEY, CDR2 SVGAGI. The CDR3 has 13 residues. The V end lost 5 bases, the J end lost 8 bases, and 13 bases lay between the germline ends. The CDR3 is CASSISHRDEQFF. The DNA of the CDR3 is TGTGCCAGCAGTATATCTCACAGGGATGAGCAGTTCTTC.

This clone was recorded only once. The chain is built from TRBV5-6 and TRBJ2-3, with 7 bases that match TRBD2. This CDR3 has 15 residues. CDR1 is SGHDT, CDR2 YYEEEE, per germline. V dropped 4 bases and J dropped 5; count of bases not matched to a gene: 10. CDR3 amino acids: CASSGNTGRGDTQYF. The CDR3 coding sequence is TGTGCCAGCAGCGGGAATACGGGGAGGGGAGATACGCAGTATTTT. Full variable domain (remainder filled in from reference TRBV5-6 and TRBJ2-3): DAGVTQSPTHLIKTRGQQVTLRCSPKSGHDTVSWYQQALGQGPQFIFQYYEEEERQRGNFPDRFSGHQFPNYSSELNVNALLLGDSALYLCASSGNTGRGDTQYFGPGTRLTVL.

This clone was seen a handful of times. The chain links TRBV28 to TRBJ2-7; D ambiguous. With 2 bases removed from V and 0 bases from J, the gap between germline ends came to 11 bases. The V gene's germline CDR1 is MDHEN and CDR2 SYDVKM. The CDR3 consists of 15 residues. The CDR3 sequence: CASSLGSAYSYEQYF. The CDR3, as DNA: TGTGCCAGCAGTTTAGGCTCGGCATACTCCTACGAGCAGTACTTC.